This TCR beta chain was documented in a study of blood T cell repertoires in COVID-19. Study as a whole: Some COVID-19 samples were acute and others convalescent; all came from the United States, Italy and Spain. The analysed material was cDNA or gDNA that came from T cells, B-cell-depleted T cells, or PBMCs.

In the original workflow: Reference gene primer amplification gave estimated nucleated cell counts. Measured with immunoSEQ multiplex PCR; TCRdb has only the in-frame clones, and not every one. The V and J calls and clone size were taken over from that table, and D and trimming were inferred from the DNA. The data show 150,000 to 200,000 clones, with less than 90% seen just once and under 30% held by the top ten. This clone was seen more than once but under ten times. The CDR3 totals 17 residues. The germline V gene encodes CDR1 MDHEN and CDR2 SYDVKM. Trimming pared 4 bases from V and 4 bases from J, leaving 22 bases between.

Sequencing input: peripheral blood. The chain has TRBV28 and TRBJ1-2; weak D call: TRBD1 (6 bases). This clonotype was obtained from a man in his 60s with acute or convalescent COVID-19. CDR3 residues: CASSSPRGRAGFYGYTF. DNA for the CDR3: TGTGCCAGCAGTTCCCCCAGGGGAAGGGCCGGGTTCTATGGCTACACCTTC.